Sequencing of this TCR beta chain was carried out in a study of a mutant IDH1 vaccine in newly diagnosed glioma. As to this clone: The antigen is undetermined. The junction departs from germline at one end; a sequencing error may be responsible.

TCRdb's table, derived via immunoSEQ multiplex PCR, lists solely in-frame clones and lacks some. Of about 53,000 clones in the sample, around 84% were seen once. Germline assignment: CDR1 SSHAT and CDR2 FNYEAQ (reference sequence). The CDR3 spans 15 residues. Noted time point: week 5, during vaccination. What each vaccine dose contained was 300 ug of mutant IDH1 20-mer peptide, accompanied by topical imiquimod. The source was PBMCs, collected from a glioma patient whose treatment included an IDH1 peptide vaccine. The chain employs TRBV7-7 and TRBJ2-2; 10 nucleotides line up with TRBD2. This clonotype originated in a woman in her forties or fifties with glioma. This CDR3 reads CASSTGLADTGELFF. The CDR3 coding sequence is TGTGCTAGCAGCACCGGACTAGCGGACACCGGGGAGCTGTTTTTT. The entire variable domain, with the rest obtained from reference TRBV7-7 and TRBJ2-2, is as follows: GAGVSQSPRYKVTKRGQDVTLRCDPISSHATLYWYQQALGQGPEFLTYFNYEAQPDKSGLPSDRFSAERPEGSISTLTIQRTEQRDSAMYRCASSTGLADTGELFFGEGSRLTVL.